This T cell receptor beta chain was profiled in a study of cytomegalovirus exposure and HLA in healthy donors. General study results and limits: Differences between HLA loci emerged in a later analysis of TCR association rates, with DRB1 most and HLA-C fewest. Across donors, most TCRs were seen rarely, yet some public ones were widespread.

Comments on this clone: Its target is not known.

CDR1 is LNHDA, CDR2 SQIVND, per germline (reference sequence). The CDR3 totals 18 residues. Trimming shortened V by 2 bases and J by 2 bases, and 16 bases separated the two germline ends. Primers: 60 Vbeta forward and 13 Jbeta reverse. Libraries were prepared by immunoSEQ multiplex PCR; TCRdb keeps only in-frame clonotypes and omits some of them. The data hold some 150,000 clones, with 80% observed a single time. The sample consisted of PBMCs. The gene calls are TRBV19 and TRBJ2-6; TRBD2 might be the D (7 bases). The TCR comes from a man aged 50 to 60 in good health and CMV-seronegative. The CDR3 spells CASSILPTGGPGANVLTF. CDR3 in DNA: TGTGCCAGTAGTATACTACCTACGGGGGGCCCTGGGGCCAACGTCCTGACTTTC.